This TCR beta chain was identified during a study of cytomegalovirus exposure and HLA in healthy donors. The overall study: A previous analysis identified more than 100 million unique TCR beta sequences derived from roughly 180 million T cells.

Turning to this clone: Its antigen is unknown.

Primers for the PCR totalled 60 Vbeta and 13 Jbeta. Using immunoSEQ multiplex PCR, the repertoire was profiled, and TCRdb retains in-frame clones only, with some absent. The sample has about 180,000 clones, roughly 75% seen once. Broader study findings: Researchers reported that a few CMV-associated chains were confirmed in vitro as CMV antigen-specific. Analysis was carried out at a later point, and it linked a missense DCLRE1C variant to TCR beta V- and J-gene trimming. CMV serostatus was the sole immune exposure data available.

Trimming took 3 bases from V and 2 from J, leaving 4 bases between them. The CDR3 covers 11 residues. Looked up from germline, CDR1 is GTSNPN and CDR2 is SVGIG (reference sequence). Sequencing was performed on PBMCs. This chain uses TRBV30 with TRBJ2-5, with D unclear. This TCR was sampled from a woman aged 25 to 39 in good health and CMV-seronegative. Written as DNA, the CDR3 is TGTGCCTGGAGCTTTCAAGAGACCCAGTACTTC. This codes for CAWSFQETQYF. The variable domain in full, completed from reference TRBV30 and TRBJ2-5, reads SQTIHQWPATLVQPVGSPLSLECTVEGTSNPNLYWYRQAAGRGLQLLFYSVGIGQISSEVPQNLSASRPQDRQFILSSKKLLLSDSGFYLCAWSFQETQYFGPGTRLLVL.